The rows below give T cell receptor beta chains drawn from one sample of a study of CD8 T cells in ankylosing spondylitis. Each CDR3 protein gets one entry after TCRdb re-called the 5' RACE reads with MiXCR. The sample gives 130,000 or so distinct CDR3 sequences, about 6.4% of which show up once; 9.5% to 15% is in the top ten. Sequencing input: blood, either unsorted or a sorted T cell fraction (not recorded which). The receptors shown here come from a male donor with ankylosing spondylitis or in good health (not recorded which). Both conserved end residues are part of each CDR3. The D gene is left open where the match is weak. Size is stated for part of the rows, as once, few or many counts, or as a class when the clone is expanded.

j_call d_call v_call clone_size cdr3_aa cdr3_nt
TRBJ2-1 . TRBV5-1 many CASSLALNEQFF TGCGCCAGCAGCTTGGCTTTGAATGAGCAGTTCTTC
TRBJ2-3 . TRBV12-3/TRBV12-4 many CASNLRALRGTDTQYF TGTGCCAGCAATCTCCGCGCCTTGCGGGGCACAGATACGCAGTATTTT
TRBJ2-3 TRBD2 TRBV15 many CATSRERGGSTDTQYF TGTGCCACCAGCAGAGAGCGCGGGGGAAGCACAGATACGCAGTATTTT
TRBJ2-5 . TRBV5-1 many CASSLMRAHQETQYF TGCGCCAGCAGCTTGATGCGGGCCCACCAAGAGACCCAGTACTTC
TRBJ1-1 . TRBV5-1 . CASSSAQNTEAFF TGCGCCAGCAGCTCGGCCCAGAACACTGAAGCTTTCTTT
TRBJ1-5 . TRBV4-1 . CASSLREKDQPQHF TGCGCCAGCAGTCTCCGAGAGAAAGATCAGCCCCAGCATTTT
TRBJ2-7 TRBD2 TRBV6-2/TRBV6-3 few CASSSTTSGISYEQYF TGTGCCAGCAGTTCAACGACTAGCGGGATATCGTACGAGCAGTACTTC
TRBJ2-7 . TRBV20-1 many CSASWQGEQYF TGCAGTGCTAGTTGGCAGGGGGAGCAGTACTTC
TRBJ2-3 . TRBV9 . CASSVMQGGDTQYF TGTGCCAGCAGCGTAATGCAGGGGGGTGATACGCAGTATTTT
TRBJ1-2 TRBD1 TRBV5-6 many CASSPQTGGADYGYTF TGTGCCAGCAGCCCCCAGACAGGGGGCGCGGACTATGGCTACACCTTC
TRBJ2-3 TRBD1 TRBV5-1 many CASSSWDRVTDTQYF TGCGCCAGCAGCTCATGGGACAGGGTCACAGATACGCAGTATTTT
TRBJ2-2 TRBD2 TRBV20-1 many CSARGLAHTGELFF TGCAGTGCTAGGGGACTAGCGCACACCGGGGAGCTGTTTTTT
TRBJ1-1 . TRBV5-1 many CASSVQGPLNTEAFF TGCGCCAGCAGCGTCCAAGGGCCCCTGAACACTGAAGCTTTCTTT
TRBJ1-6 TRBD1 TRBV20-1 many CSAVGQGFSPLHF TGCAGTGCAGTAGGACAGGGGTTTTCACCCCTCCACTTT
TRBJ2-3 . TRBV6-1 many CASTGTLGKVTDTQYF TGTGCCAGCACCGGGACCCTAGGAAAGGTCACAGATACGCAGTATTTT
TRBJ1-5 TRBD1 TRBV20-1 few CSASVPGGHQPQHF TGCAGTGCTTCAGTCCCAGGGGGCCATCAGCCCCAGCATTTT
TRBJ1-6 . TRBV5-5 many CASSLGRINSPLHF TGTGCCAGCAGCTTAGGACGGATTAATTCACCCCTCCACTTT
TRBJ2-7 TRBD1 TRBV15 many CATRKTGSYEQYF TGTGCCACCAGGAAGACAGGGTCCTACGAGCAGTACTTC
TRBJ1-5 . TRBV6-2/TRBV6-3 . CASIGRQGYSNQPQHF TGTGCCAGCATCGGGAGGCAGGGATATAGCAATCAGCCCCAGCATTTT
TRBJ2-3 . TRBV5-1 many CASRRDGDTQYF TGCGCCAGCAGACGGGACGGAGATACGCAGTATTTT
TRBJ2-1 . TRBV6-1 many CASNPGGDNEQFF TGTGCCAGCAACCCAGGGGGGGACAATGAGCAGTTCTTC
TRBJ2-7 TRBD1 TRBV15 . CATSGSGTGGFYEQYF TGTGCCACCAGCGGTTCCGGGACAGGGGGCTTCTACGAGCAGTACTTC
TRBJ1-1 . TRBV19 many CASSITSSTEAFF TGTGCCAGTAGTATTACATCCAGCACTGAAGCTTTCTTT
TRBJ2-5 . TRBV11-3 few CASSLASHNQETQYF TGTGCCAGCAGCTTAGCCAGCCACAACCAAGAGACCCAGTACTTC
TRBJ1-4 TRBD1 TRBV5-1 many CASSPQGPPTTNEKLFF TGCGCCAGCAGCCCACAGGGGCCCCCTACAACTAATGAAAAACTGTTTTTT
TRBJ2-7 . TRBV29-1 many CSVTDFYEQYF TGCAGCGTGACAGACTTCTACGAGCAGTACTTC
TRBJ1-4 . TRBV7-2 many CASSLAAGATNEKLFF TGTGCCAGCAGCTTAGCTGCTGGGGCAACTAATGAAAAACTGTTTTTT
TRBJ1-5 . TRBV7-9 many CASSLGRQPQHF TGTGCCAGCAGCCTCGGGCGTCAGCCCCAGCATTTT
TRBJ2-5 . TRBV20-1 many CSAQTDKETQYF TGCAGTGCACAGACCGACAAAGAGACCCAGTACTTC
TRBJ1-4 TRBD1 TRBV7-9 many CASSLAQGAAEKLFF TGTGCCAGCAGCTTAGCCCAGGGGGCCGCTGAAAAACTGTTTTTT
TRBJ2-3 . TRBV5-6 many CASSLEDPPPHTDTQYF TGTGCCAGCAGCTTGGAGGACCCACCACCCCACACAGATACGCAGTATTTT
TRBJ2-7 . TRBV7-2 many CASSKPPRLPYEQYF TGTGCCAGCAGCAAGCCCCCCAGGTTACCCTACGAGCAGTACTTC
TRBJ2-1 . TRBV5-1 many CASSLDQINEQFF TGCGCCAGCAGCTTGGACCAGATCAATGAGCAGTTCTTC
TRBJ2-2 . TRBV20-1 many CSASVQNTGELFF TGCAGTGCTAGTGTCCAGAACACCGGGGAGCTGTTTTTT
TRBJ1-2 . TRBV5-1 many CASSWDKSYGYTF TGCGCCAGCAGCTGGGACAAGAGCTATGGCTACACCTTC
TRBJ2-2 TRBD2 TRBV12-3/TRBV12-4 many CASSLRPSLPGLAGAGTTGELFF TGTGCCAGCAGTTTAAGGCCCTCCTTGCCGGGACTAGCGGGGGCGGGTACCACCGGGGAGCTGTTTTTT
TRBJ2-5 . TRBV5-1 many CASSLDRLETQYF TGCGCCAGCAGCTTGGATAGGTTGGAGACCCAGTACTTC
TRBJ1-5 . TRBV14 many CASSQDSLQPQHF TGTGCCAGCAGCCAGGACTCACTGCAGCCCCAGCATTTT
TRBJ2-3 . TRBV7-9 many CASSLAGMSADTQYF TGTGCCAGCAGCTTAGCGGGAATGTCAGCAGATACGCAGTATTTT
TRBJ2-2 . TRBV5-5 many CASSLLGAGELFF TGTGCCAGCAGCTTGCTAGGGGCCGGGGAGCTGTTTTTT
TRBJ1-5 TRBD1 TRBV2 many CASSEGGGLVTQHF TGTGCCAGCAGTGAAGGAGGGGGCTTAGTGACCCAGCATTTT
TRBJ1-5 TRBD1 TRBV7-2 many CASTLDRGRNQPQHF TGTGCCAGCACCCTGGACAGGGGGCGCAATCAGCCCCAGCATTTT
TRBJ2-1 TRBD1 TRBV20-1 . CSARDLDRGGDNEQFF TGCAGTGCTAGAGACCTAGACAGGGGGGGGGACAATGAGCAGTTCTTC
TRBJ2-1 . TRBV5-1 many CASSVGQSYNEQFF TGCGCCAGCAGCGTAGGACAGAGTTACAATGAGCAGTTCTTC